The present T cell receptor beta chain was sequenced within a study of tumor-infiltrating lymphocytes in primary liver carcinoma. Across the whole study: Surgeons treated the primary liver carcinoma of the patients by surgical resection. Patients included men and women of 30 to 69 years. Study-wide findings and caveats: Blood had a significantly lower top-250-clone fraction than tumors did (p = 0.039).

This clonotype was found many times. No antigen is known for it. Synthesis of TCR beta cDNA was carried out from about 540 ng total RNA with a constant-region primer. Three-round nested multiplex PCR performed with slightly modified ARM-PCR produced the TCR beta libraries. TRBV1-TRBV30 forward and Cbeta reverse primers drove the first two approximately 10-cycle rounds. Each CDR3 protein is one row after TCRdb ran MiXCR on the multiplex PCR reads. The sample lists approximately 310,000 distinct CDR3 sequences, around three fifths occurring once. The CDR3 runs 15 residues. Germline trimming cut 10 bases from V and 5 bases from J; bases unmatched to any gene: 16. Unsorted whole blood served as the source of blood RNA, and germline DNA was extracted as well. HBV chronically infected the treatment-naive patients.

This TCR was sampled from a middle-aged man with primary liver carcinoma and hepatitis B virus infection. The chain couples TRBV12-3 or TRBV12-4 to TRBJ2-7; TRBD1 matches 8 bases. Sequenced material: peripheral blood. CDR3 bases: TGTGCCATACCCTTAACGCCGGGACAGGACGACGAGCAGTACTTC. This codes for CAIPLTPGQDDEQYF.